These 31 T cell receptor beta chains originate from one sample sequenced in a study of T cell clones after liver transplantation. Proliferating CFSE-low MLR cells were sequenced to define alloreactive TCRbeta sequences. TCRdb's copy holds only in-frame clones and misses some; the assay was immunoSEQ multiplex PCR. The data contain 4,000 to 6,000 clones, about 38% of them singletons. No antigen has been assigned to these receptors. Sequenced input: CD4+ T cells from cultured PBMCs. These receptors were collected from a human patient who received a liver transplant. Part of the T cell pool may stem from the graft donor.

Written as DNA, the CDR3 is TGTGCCAGCAGTCGACAGGGGAAGGGCGATGAAAAACTGTTTTTT. It translates to CASSRQGKGDEKLFF. The rearrangement uses TRBV28 and TRBJ1-4; 8 bases agree with TRBD1. V shed 5 bases and J 6 bases; nucleotides not matched to a gene: 8. CDR1 MDHEN and CDR2 SYDVKM come from the germline V gene. CDR3 length equals 15 residues.

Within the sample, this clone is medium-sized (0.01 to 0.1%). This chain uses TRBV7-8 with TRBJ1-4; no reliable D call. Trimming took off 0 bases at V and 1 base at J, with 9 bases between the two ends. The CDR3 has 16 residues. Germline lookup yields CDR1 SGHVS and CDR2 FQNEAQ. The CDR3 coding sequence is TGTGCCAGCAGCTTAGCGCTGGGAGGAACTAATGAAAAACTGTTTTTT. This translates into CASSLALGGTNEKLFF. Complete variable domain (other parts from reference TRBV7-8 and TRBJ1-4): GAGVSQSPRYKVAKRGQDVALRCDPISGHVSLFWYQQALGQGPEFLTYFQNEAQLDKSGLPSDRFFAERPEGSVSTLKIQRTQQEDSAVYLCASSLALGGTNEKLFFGSGTQLSVL.

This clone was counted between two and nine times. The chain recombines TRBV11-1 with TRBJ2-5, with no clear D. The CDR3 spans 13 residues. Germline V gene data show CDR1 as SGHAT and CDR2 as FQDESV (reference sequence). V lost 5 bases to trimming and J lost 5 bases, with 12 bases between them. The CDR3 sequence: CASSAQLGETQYF. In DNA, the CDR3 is TGTGCCAGCAGCGCCCAATTGGGGGAGACCCAGTACTTC. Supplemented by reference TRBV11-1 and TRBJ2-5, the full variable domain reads EAEVAQSPRYKITEKSQAVAFWCDPISGHATLYWYRQILGQGPELLVQFQDESVVDDSQLPKDRFSAERLKGVDSTLKIQPAELGDSAMYLCASSAQLGETQYFGPGTRLLVL.

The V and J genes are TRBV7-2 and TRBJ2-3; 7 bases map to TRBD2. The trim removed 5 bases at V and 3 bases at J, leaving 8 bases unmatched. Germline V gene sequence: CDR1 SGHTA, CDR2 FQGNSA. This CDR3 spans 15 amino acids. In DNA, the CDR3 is TGTGCCAGCAGCCCCCACGCGGGGGTAACAGATACGCAGTATTTT. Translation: CASSPHAGVTDTQYF. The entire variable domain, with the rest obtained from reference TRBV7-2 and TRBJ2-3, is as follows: GAGVSQSPSNKVTEKGKDVELRCDPISGHTALYWYRQSLGQGLEFLIYFQGNSAPDKSGLPSDRFSAERTGGSVSTLTIQRTQQEDSAVYLCASSPHAGVTDTQYFGPGTRLTVL.

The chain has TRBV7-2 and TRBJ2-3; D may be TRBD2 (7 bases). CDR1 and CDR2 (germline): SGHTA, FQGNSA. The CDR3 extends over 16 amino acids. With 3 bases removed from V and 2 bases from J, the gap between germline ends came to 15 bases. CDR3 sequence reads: CASSFQRGGFTDTQYF. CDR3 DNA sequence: TGTGCCAGCAGCTTCCAGAGGGGGGGATTCACAGATACGCAGTATTTT.

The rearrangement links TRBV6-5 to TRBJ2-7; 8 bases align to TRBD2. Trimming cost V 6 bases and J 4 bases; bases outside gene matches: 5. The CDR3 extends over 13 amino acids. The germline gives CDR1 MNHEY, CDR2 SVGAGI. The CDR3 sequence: CASSHGGDYEQYF. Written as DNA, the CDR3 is TGTGCCAGCAGCCACGGGGGGGATTACGAGCAGTACTTC.

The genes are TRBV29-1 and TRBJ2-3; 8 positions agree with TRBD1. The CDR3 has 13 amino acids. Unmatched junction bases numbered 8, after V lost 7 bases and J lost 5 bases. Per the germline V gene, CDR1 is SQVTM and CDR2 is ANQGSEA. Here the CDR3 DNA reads TGCAGCGGCGGGCGGACAGGGAGAGATACGCAGTATTTT. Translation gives CSGGRTGRDTQYF.

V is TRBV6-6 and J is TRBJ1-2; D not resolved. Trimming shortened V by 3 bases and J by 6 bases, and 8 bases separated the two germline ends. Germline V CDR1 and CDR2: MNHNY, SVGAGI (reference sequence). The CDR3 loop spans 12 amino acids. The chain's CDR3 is CASSYLGDGYTF. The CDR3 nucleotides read TGTGCCAGCAGTTATTTAGGCGATGGCTACACCTTC.

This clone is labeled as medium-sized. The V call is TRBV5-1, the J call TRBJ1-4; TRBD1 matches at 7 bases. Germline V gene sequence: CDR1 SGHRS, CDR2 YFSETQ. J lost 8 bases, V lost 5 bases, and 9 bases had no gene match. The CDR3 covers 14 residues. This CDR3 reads CASRQGQINEKLFF. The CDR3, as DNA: TGCGCCAGCAGACAGGGACAGATCAACGAAAAACTGTTTTTT. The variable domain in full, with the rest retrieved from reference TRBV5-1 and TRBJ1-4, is KAGVTQTPRYLIKTRGQQVTLSCSPISGHRSVSWYQQTPGQGLQFLFEYFSETQRNKGNFPGRFSGRQFSNSRSEMNVSTLELGDSALYLCASRQGQINEKLFFGSGTQLSVL.

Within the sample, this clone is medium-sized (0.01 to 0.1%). The CDR3 nucleotides are TGCAGCGCAGGAGGTTGGGACTACAATGAGCAGTTCTTC. Protein product: CSAGGWDYNEQFF. The J gene is TRBJ2-1, the V gene TRBV29-1; perhaps TRBD2 as D (5 bases). CDR3 size: 13 residues. V was pared by 7 bases and J by 3 bases, with 13 bases between. The V gene's germline CDR1 is SQVTM and CDR2 ANQGSEA.

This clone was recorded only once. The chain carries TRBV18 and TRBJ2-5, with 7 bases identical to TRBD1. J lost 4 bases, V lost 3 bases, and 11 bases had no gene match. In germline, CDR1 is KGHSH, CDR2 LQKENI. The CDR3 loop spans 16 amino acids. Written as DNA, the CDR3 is TGTGCCAGCTCACCGGGGACAGCTGCTTCGGGAGAGACCCAGTACTTC. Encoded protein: CASSPGTAASGETQYF. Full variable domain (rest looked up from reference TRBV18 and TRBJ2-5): NAGVMQNPRHLVRRRGQEARLRCSPMKGHSHVYWYRQLPEEGLKFMVYLQKENIIDESGMPKERFSAEFPKEGPSILRIQQVVRGDSAAYFCASSPGTAASGETQYFGPGTRLLVL.

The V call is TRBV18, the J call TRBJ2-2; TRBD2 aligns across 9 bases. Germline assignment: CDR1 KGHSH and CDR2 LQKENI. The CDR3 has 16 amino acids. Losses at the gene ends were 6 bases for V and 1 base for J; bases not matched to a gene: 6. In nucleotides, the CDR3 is TGTGCCAGCTCTATGATGACTAGCGGGAACACCGGGGAGCTGTTTTTT. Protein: CASSMMTSGNTGELFF. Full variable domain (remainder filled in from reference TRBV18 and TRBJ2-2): NAGVMQNPRHLVRRRGQEARLRCSPMKGHSHVYWYRQLPEEGLKFMVYLQKENIIDESGMPKERFSAEFPKEGPSILRIQQVVRGDSAAYFCASSMMTSGNTGELFFGEGSRLTVL.

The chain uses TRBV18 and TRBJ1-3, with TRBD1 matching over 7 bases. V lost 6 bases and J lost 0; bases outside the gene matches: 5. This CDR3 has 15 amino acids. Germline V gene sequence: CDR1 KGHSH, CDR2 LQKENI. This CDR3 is CASSETGNSGNTIYF. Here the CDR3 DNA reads TGTGCCAGCTCCGAGACAGGGAACTCTGGAAACACCATATATTTT.

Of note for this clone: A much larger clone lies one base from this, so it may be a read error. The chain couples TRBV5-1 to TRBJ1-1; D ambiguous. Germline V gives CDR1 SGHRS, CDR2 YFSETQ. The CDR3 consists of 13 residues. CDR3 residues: CASNLGDNTEAFF. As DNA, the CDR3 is TGCGCCAGCAACTTGGGAGACAACACTGAAGCTTTCTTT.

The CDR3 region has the DNA TGTGCCAGCAGTGCGGACAGGGGATCCTACAATGAGCAGTTCTTC. Encoded protein: CASSADRGSYNEQFF. The chain joins TRBV2 to TRBJ2-1; 9 positions match TRBD1. CDR1 SNHLY and CDR2 FYNNEI come from the germline V gene. V dropped 4 bases and J dropped 1; count of bases not matched to a gene: 2. This CDR3 has 15 amino acids. Using reference TRBV2 and TRBJ2-1 for the parts outside the CDR3, the full variable domain is EPEVTQTPSHQVTQMGQEVILRCVPISNHLYFYWYRQILGQKVEFLVSFYNNEISEKSEIFDDQFSVERPDGSNFTLKIRSTKLEDSAMYFCASSADRGSYNEQFFGPGTRLTVL.

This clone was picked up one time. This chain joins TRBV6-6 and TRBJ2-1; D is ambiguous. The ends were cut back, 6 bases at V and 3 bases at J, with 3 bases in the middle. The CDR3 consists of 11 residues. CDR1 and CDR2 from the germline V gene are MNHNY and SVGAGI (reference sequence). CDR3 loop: CASSRYNEQFF. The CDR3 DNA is TGTGCCAGCAGCCGCTACAATGAGCAGTTCTTC.

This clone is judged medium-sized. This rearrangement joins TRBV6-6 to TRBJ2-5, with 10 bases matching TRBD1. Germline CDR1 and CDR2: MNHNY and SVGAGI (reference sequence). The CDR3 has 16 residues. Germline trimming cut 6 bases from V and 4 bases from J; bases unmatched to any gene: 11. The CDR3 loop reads CASSPPIGQGGETQYF. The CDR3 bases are TGTGCCAGCAGCCCCCCTATCGGACAGGGGGGAGAGACCCAGTACTTC.

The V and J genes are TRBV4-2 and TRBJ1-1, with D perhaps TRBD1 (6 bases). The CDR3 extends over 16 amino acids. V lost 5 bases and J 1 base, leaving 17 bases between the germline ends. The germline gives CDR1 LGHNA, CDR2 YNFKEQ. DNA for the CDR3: TGTGCCAGCAGCTTGGCTGGGGGCGCTCCGAACACTGAAGCTTTCTTT. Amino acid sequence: CASSLAGGAPNTEAFF.

CDR3 nucleotides: TGTGCCAGCAGCTTCTATTATAACACCGGGGAGCTGTTTTTT. Amino acids: CASSFYYNTGELFF. The gene calls are TRBV7-2 and TRBJ2-2; the D is unclear. Germline CDR1 is SGHTA and CDR2 is FQGNSA. The length of the CDR3 is 14 residues. V dropped 3 bases and J dropped 2 bases, with 7 bases sitting between them.

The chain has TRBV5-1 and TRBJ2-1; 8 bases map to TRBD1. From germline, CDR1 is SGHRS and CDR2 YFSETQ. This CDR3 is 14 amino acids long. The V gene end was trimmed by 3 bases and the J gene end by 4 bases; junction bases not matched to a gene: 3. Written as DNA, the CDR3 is TGCGCCAGCAGCTCCGACAGGGGATACAATGAGCAGTTCTTC. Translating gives CASSSDRGYNEQFF.

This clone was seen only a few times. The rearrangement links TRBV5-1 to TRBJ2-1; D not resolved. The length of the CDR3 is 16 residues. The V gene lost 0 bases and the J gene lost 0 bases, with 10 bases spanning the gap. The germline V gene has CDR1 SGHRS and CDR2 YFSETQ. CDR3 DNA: TGCGCCAGCAGCTTGGACCCCGCTAGCTCCTACAATGAGCAGTTCTTC. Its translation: CASSLDPASSYNEQFF.

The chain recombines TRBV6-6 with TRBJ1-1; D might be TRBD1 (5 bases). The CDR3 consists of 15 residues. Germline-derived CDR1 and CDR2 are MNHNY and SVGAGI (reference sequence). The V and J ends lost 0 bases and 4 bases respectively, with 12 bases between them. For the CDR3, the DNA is TGTGCCAGCAGTTACTCATTTGGGGGTGGCACTGAAGCTTTCTTT. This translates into CASSYSFGGGTEAFF.

The CDR3 loop is CASSPEGWITGELFF. Written as DNA, the CDR3 is TGTGCCAGCAGCCCCGAGGGCTGGATAACCGGGGAGCTGTTTTTT. V gene TRBV7-6 combines with J gene TRBJ2-2; TRBD2 might be the D (5 bases). Germline assignment: CDR1 SGHVS and CDR2 FNYEAQ. The CDR3 contains 15 residues. V was pared by 5 bases and J by 5 bases, with 15 bases between.

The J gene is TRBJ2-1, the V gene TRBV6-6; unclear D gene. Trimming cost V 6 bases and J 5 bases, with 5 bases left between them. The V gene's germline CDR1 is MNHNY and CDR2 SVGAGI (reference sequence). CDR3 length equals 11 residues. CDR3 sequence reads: CASSRNNEQFF. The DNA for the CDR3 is TGTGCCAGCAGCAGAAACAATGAGCAGTTCTTC.

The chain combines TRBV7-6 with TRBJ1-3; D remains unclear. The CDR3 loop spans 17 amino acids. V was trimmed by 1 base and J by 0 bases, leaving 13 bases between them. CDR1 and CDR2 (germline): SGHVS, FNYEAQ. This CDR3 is CASSLGSTLDSGNTIYF. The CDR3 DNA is TGTGCCAGCAGCTTAGGGAGTACACTAGACTCTGGAAACACCATATATTTT.

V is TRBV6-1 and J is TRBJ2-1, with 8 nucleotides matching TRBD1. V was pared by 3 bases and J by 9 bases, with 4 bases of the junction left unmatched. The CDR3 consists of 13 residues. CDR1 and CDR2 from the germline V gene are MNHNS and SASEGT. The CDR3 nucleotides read TGTGCCAGCAGTGACAGGGGGCGGGCTGAGCAGTTCTTC. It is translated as CASSDRGRAEQFF.

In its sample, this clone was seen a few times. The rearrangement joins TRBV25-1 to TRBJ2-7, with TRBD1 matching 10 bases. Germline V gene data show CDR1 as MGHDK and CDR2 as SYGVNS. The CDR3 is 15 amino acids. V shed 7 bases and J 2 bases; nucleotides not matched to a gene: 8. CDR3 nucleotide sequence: TGTGCCAGCAAGGATGGGGGACAGGGGACCTACGAGCAGTACTTC. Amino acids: CASKDGGQGTYEQYF.

CDR3 coding DNA: TGTGCCACCACCCACGATCTCAGGACCCCACAAGAGACCCAGTACTTC. Translating it yields CATTHDLRTPQETQYF. The rearrangement uses TRBV15 and TRBJ2-5; no firm D call. The V gene lost 7 bases and the J gene lost 2 bases, with 20 bases spanning the gap. Germline assignment: CDR1 LNHNV and CDR2 YYDKDF (reference sequence). CDR3 length: 16 amino acids.

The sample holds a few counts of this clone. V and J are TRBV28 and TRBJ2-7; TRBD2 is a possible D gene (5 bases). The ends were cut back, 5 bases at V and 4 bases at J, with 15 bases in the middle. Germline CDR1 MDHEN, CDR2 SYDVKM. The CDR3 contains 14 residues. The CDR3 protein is CASSPLQRSYEQYF. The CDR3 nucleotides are TGTGCCAGCAGTCCCCTCCAGCGGAGTTACGAGCAGTACTTC. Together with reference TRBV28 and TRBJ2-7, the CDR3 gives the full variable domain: DVKVTQSSRYLVKRTGEKVFLECVQDMDHENMFWYRQDPGLGLRLIYFSYDVKMKEKGDIPEGYSVSREKKERFSLILESASTNQTSMYLCASSPLQRSYEQYFGPGTRLTVT.

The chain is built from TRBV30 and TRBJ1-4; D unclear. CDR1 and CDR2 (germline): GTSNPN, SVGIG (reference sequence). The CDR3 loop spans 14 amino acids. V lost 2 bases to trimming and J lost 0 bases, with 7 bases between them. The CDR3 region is CAWSLGATNEKLFF. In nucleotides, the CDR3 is TGTGCCTGGAGTCTAGGAGCAACTAATGAAAAACTGTTTTTT.

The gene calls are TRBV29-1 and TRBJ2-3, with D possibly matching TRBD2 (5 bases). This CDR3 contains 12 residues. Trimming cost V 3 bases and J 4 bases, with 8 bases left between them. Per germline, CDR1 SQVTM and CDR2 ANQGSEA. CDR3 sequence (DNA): TGCAGCGTTGAGCCGGGGTCAGATACGCAGTATTTT. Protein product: CSVEPGSDTQYF.